This TCR beta chain was documented in a study of cytomegalovirus exposure and HLA in healthy donors. V was pared by 2 bases and J by 0 bases, with 11 bases between. This CDR3 is 15 amino acids long. From germline, CDR1 is KGHSH and CDR2 LQKENI. Primers for the PCR totalled 60 Vbeta and 13 Jbeta. Sequencing used immunoSEQ multiplex PCR; TCRdb keeps in-frame clones, though not all of them. The sample has more than 90,000 clones; about 78% are singletons. The donors comprised healthy bone marrow donors. The sequenced sample consisted of PBMCs. The sequence was collected from a woman aged 40 to 50 in good health and CMV-seropositive. The chain employs TRBV18 and TRBJ2-7; maybe TRBD2 (5 bases). CDR3 bases: TGTGCCAGCTCACCATATCGGGAAAACTCCTACGAGCAGTACTTC. Protein sequence: CASSPYRENSYEQYF.